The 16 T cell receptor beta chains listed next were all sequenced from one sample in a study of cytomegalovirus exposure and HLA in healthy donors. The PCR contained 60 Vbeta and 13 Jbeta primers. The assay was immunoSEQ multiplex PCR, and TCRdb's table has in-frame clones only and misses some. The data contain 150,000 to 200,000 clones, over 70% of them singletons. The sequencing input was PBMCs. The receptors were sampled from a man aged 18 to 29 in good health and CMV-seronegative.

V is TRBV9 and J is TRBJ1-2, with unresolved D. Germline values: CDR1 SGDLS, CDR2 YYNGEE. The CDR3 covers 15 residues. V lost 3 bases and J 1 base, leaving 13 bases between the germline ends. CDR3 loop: CASSATSLLNYGYTF. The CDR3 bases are TGTGCCAGCAGCGCTACGTCACTCCTTAACTATGGCTACACCTTC.

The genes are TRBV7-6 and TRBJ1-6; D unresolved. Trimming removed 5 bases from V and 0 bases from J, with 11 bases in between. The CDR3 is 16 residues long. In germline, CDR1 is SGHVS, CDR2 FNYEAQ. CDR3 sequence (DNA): TGTGCCAGCAGCAGCGGTTCACTCTCCTATAATTCACCCCTCCACTTT. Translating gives CASSSGSLSYNSPLHF.

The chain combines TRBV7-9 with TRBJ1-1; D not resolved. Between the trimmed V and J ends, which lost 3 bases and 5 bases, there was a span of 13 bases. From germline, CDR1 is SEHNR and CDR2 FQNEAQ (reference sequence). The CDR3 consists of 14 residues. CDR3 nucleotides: TGTGCCAGCAGCTTCCCCCTAGGCAGAACTGAAGCTTTCTTT. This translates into CASSFPLGRTEAFF.

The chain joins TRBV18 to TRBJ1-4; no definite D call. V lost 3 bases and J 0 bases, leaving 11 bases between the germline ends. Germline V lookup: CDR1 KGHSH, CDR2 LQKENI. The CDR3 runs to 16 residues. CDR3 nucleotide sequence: TGTGCCAGCTCACCTCTCCCGCACTCAACTAATGAAAAACTGTTTTTT. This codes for CASSPLPHSTNEKLFF.

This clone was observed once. The DNA for the CDR3 is TGTGCCAGCAGCGGCCCTAGCGGGTCTAACCTGGGCAAAAACATTCAGTACTTC. Protein sequence: CASSGPSGSNLGKNIQYF. This chain connects TRBV11-3 to TRBJ2-4; 8 bases map to TRBD2. The germline V gene has CDR1 SGHNT and CDR2 YENEEA. This CDR3 region has 18 residues. Trimming at V came to 5 bases and at J to 3 bases, leaving 15 bases not matched to a gene.

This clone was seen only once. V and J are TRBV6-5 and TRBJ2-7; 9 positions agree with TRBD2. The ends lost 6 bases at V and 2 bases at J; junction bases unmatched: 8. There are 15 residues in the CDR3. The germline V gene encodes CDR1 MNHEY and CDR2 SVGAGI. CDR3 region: CASRAGLAGTYEQYF. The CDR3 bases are TGTGCCAGCAGGGCGGGGCTAGCGGGAACCTACGAGCAGTACTTC.

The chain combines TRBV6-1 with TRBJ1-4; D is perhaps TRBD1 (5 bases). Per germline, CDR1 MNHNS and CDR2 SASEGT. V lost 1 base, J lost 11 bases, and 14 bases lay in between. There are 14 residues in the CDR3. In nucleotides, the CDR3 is TGTGCCAGCAGTGAAGGTTCAGGAGGGGAGAAACTGTTTTTT. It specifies CASSEGSGGEKLFF.

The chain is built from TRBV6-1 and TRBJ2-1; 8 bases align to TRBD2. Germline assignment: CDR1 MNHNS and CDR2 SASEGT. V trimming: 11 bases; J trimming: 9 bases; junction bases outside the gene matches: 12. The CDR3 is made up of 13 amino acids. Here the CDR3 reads CAASGLGASEQFF. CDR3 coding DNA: TGTGCCGCCTCGGGACTAGGAGCTAGTGAGCAGTTCTTC.

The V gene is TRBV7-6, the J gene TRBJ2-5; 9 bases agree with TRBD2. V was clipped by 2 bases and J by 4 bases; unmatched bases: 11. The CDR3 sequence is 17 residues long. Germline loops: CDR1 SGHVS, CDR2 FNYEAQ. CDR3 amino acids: CASSLSIGRGLAETQYF. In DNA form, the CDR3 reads TGTGCCAGCAGCTTATCTATCGGTAGGGGACTAGCAGAGACCCAGTACTTC.

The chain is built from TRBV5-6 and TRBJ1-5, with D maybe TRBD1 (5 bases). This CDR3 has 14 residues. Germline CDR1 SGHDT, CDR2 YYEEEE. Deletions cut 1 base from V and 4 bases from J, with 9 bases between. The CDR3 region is CASSLWGGNQPQHF. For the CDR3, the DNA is TGTGCCAGCAGCTTGTGGGGGGGGAATCAGCCCCAGCATTTT.

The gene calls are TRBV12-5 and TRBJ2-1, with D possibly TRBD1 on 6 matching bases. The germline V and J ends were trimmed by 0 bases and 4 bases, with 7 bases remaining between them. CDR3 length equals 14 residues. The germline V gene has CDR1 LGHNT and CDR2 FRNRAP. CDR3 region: CASGLVGQYNEQFF. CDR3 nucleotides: TGTGCTAGTGGTTTGGTTGGACAGTACAATGAGCAGTTCTTC.

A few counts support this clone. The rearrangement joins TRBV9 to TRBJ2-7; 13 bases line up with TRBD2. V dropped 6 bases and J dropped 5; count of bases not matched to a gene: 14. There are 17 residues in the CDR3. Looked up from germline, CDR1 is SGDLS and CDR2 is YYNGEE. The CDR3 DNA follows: TGTGCCAGCACTTCTCTAAGGACTAGCGGGGGTCGCGACGAGCAGTACTTC. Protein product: CASTSLRTSGGRDEQYF.

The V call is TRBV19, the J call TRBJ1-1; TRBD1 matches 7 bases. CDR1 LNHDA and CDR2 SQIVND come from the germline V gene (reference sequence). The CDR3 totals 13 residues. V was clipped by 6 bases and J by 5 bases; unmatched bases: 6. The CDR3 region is CASRPQGMTEAFF. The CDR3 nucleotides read TGTGCCAGTAGGCCACAGGGGATGACTGAAGCTTTCTTT.

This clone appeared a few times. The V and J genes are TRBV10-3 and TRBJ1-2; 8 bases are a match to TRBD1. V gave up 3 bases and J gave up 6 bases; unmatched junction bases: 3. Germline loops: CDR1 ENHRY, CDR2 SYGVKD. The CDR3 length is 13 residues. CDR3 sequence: CAISEQGVNGYTF. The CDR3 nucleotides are TGTGCCATCAGTGAACAGGGGGTGAATGGCTACACCTTC.

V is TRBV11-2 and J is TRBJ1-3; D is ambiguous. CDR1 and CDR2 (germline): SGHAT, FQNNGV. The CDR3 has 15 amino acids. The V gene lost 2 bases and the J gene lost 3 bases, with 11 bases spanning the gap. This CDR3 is CASSLNLGVGNTIYF. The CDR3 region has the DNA TGTGCCAGCAGCTTAAACTTGGGAGTTGGAAACACCATATATTTT. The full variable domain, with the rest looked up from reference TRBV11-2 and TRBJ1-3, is EAGVAQSPRYKIIEKRQSVAFWCNPISGHATLYWYQQILGQGPKLLIQFQNNGVVDDSQLPKDRFSAERLKGVDSTLKIQPAKLEDSAVYLCASSLNLGVGNTIYFGEGSWLTVV.

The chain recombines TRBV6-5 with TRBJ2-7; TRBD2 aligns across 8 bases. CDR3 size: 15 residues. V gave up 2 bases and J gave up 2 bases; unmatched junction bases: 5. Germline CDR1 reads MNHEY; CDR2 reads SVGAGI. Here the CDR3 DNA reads TGTGCCAGCAGTTACCTTAGCGGGAACCCCTACGAGCAGTACTTC. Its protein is CASSYLSGNPYEQYF.